The clone carrying this T cell receptor (beta chain) was detected many times. Its antigen is not known. The data belong to a study of metastatic and nonmetastatic thyroid tumors. About the research overall: Repertoires from malignant and benign thyroid patients were compared across blood and tumor or nodule tissue.

Study-wide findings and caveats: Across blood and tumor, TCR beta diversity in malignant thyroid tumors was reportedly significantly higher than in benign nodules.

The authors' processing: Differences in CDR3 between clinicopathological groups were drawn on to build a classifier intended to discriminate distant-metastatic papillary thyroid cancer patients. TCRdb reprocessed the PCR reads via MiXCR. The V and J calls come from TCRdb's annotation, not from the publication. This sample carries fewer than 50,000 clones, 16% of them seen once, and the ten largest clones take around 22%. Patients underwent thyroid surgery, and none had received any treatment before it. V gave up 7 bases and J gave up 8 bases, with 17 bases separating them. The CDR3 runs 13 residues. Per germline, CDR1 SQVTM and CDR2 ANQGSEA.

The specimen was blood. The receptor's source is a female donor with papillary thyroid cancer or a benign thyroid nodule (not recorded which). Some clones in this sample may be carry-over from other donors' samples. The J gene is TRBJ1-4, the V gene TRBV29-1; D might be TRBD1 (6 bases). Here the CDR3 reads CSAARGLGEKLFF. DNA of the CDR3: TGCAGCGCCGCCAGGGGCCTGGGGGAAAAACTGTTTTTT.